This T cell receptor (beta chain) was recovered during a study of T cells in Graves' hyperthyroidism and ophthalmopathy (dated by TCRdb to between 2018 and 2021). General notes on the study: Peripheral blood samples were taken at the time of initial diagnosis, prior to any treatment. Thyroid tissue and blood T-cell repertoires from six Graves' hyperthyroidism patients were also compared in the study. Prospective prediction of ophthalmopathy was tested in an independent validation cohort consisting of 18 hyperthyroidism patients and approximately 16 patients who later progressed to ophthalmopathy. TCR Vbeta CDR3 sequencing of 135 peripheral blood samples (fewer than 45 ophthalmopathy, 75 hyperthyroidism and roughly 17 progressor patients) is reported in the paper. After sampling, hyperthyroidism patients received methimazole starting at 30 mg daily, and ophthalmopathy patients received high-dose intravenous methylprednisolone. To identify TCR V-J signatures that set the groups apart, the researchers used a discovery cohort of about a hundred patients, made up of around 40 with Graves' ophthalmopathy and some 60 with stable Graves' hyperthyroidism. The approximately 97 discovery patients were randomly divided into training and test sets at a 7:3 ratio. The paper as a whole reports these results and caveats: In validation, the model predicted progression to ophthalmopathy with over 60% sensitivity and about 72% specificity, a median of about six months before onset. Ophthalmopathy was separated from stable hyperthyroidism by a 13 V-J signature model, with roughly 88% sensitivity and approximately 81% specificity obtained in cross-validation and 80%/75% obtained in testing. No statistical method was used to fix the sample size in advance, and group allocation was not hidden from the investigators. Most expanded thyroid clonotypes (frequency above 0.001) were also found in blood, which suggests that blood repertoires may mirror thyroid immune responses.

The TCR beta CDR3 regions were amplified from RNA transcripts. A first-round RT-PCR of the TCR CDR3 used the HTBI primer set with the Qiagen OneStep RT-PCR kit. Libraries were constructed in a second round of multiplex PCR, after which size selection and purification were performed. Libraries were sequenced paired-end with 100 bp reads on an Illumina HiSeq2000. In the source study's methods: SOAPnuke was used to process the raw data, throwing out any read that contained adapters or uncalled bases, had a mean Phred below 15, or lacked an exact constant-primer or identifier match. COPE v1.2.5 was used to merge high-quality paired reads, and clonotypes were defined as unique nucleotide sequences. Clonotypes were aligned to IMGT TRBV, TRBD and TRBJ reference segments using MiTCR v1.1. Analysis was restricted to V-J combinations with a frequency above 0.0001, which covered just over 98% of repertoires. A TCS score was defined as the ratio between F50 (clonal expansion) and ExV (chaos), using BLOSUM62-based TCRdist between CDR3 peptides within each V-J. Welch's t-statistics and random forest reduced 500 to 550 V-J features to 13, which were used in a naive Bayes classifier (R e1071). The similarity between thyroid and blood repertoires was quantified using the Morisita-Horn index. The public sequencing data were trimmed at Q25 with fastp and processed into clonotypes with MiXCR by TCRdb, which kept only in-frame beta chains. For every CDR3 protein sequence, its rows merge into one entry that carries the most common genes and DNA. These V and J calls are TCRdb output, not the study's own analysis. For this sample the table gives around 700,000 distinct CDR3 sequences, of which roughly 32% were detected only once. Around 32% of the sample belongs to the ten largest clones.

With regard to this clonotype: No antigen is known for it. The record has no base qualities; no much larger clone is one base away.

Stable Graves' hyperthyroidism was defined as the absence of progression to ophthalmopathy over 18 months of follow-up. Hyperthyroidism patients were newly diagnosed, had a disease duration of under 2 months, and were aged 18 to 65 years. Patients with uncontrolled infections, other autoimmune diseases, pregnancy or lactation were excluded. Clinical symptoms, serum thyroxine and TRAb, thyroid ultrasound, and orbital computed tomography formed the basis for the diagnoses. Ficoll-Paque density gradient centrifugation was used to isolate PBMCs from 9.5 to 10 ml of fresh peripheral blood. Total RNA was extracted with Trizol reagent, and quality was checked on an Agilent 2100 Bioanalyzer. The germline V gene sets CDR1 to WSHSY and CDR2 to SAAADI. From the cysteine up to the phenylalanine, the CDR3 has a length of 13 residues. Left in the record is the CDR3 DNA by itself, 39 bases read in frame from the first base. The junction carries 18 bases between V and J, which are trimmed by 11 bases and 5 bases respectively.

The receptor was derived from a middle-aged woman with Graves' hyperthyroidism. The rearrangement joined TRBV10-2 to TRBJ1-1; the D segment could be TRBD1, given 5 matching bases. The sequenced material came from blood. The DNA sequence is TGCGCCGGCATACGGACTGGACAAACTGAAGCTTTCTTT. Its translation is CAGIRTGQTEAFF.